Listed below are T cell receptor beta chains from one sample, sequenced in a study of blood T cell repertoires in COVID-19. Only in-frame clones appear in the TCRdb table, and some are missing; sequencing was by immunoSEQ multiplex PCR. This sample yields just over 300,000 clones, of which roughly 90% are seen a single time; approximately 1.8% belongs to the top ten. The sample consisted of peripheral blood. The receptors were sampled from a woman in her thirties with COVID-19, enrolled during active disease. Each CDR3 is given with its conserved first and last residue. The D gene is left open where the match is weak. Clone sizes are given selectively: once, few, many, or a class where the clone is expanded.

J,length,V,size,D,DNA,CDR3
TRBJ1-2,13,TRBV10-3,-,-,TGTGCCATCAGTGAAAGGGGGAACTATGGCTACACCTTC,CAISERGNYGYTF
TRBJ1-6,14,TRBV9,once,-,TGTGCCAGCAGCGTAGGGGCAGGCCCATCACCCCTCCACTTT,CASSVGAGPSPLHF
TRBJ1-1,15,TRBV19,once,TRBD1,TGTGCCAGTAGTATAGCCACAACAGGGGTCCGGGGGGCTTTCTTT,CASSIATTGVRGAFF
TRBJ1-2,14,TRBV6-5,-,-,TGTGCCAGCAGTTACTCGGGTCCGGGTCATGGCTACACCTTC,CASSYSGPGHGYTF
TRBJ2-1,13,TRBV12-5,-,-,TGTGCTAGTGGTCACGAAGGGGGGGATGAGCAGTTCTTC,CASGHEGGDEQFF
TRBJ1-2,13,TRBV5-1,-,-,TGCGCCAGCAACTCCCCGGAGGGTTATGGCTACACCTTC,CASNSPEGYGYTF
TRBJ1-3,13,TRBV18,-,TRBD1,TGTGCCAGCTCGACAGGGGACGGAAACACCATATATTTT,CASSTGDGNTIYF
TRBJ1-2,14,TRBV2,-,-,TGTGCCAGCAGTGACCCAGGCAAGGACTATGGCTACACCTTC,CASSDPGKDYGYTF
TRBJ1-2,13,TRBV3-1/TRBV3-2,-,-,TGTGCCAGCAGCCAAGACACAGGGCGCGGCTACACCTTC,CASSQDTGRGYTF
TRBJ1-4,15,TRBV5-1,few,-,TGCGCCAGCAGCGCTGGCGGAGACCGGTATGAAAAACTGTTTTTT,CASSAGGDRYEKLFF
TRBJ1-2,13,TRBV5-4,-,-,TGTGCCAGCAGCCCGGACACAAACTATGGCTACACCTTC,CASSPDTNYGYTF
TRBJ2-2,17,TRBV19,few,-,TGTGCCAGTAGTATCGCGCCGGGACAAAGAATCACCGGGGAGCTGTTTTTT,CASSIAPGQRITGELFF
TRBJ1-1,14,TRBV6-6,once,-,TGTGCCAGCAGTTACTCCCAGGGCTTCATTGAAGCTTTCTTT,CASSYSQGFIEAFF
TRBJ1-3,13,TRBV5-1,-,TRBD1,TGCGCCAGCAGCTCGACAGGGTCTGACACCATATATTTT,CASSSTGSDTIYF
TRBJ1-1,18,TRBV29-1,-,TRBD1,TGCAGCGTTGTAGCCAGGGGGCTTGATAGGGAGATGATTAGTAAAGCTTTCTTT,CSVVARGLDREMISKAFF
TRBJ1-2,14,TRBV2,-,TRBD1,TGTGCCAGCAGTGCCGGGACAGGGATGTATGGCTACACCTTC,CASSAGTGMYGYTF
TRBJ1-2,12,TRBV18,-,-,TGTGCCAGCTCCGAGGATAACTATGGCTACACCTTC,CASSEDNYGYTF
TRBJ2-6,15,TRBV7-3,once,TRBD1,TGTGCCAGCAGCCTACAGGGGGCTGGGGCCAACGTCCTGACTTTC,CASSLQGAGANVLTF
TRBJ1-2,14,TRBV24-1,-,TRBD1,TGTGCCACCAGTGACCCGGACAGGCTGGATGGCTACACCTTC,CATSDPDRLDGYTF
TRBJ1-1,14,TRBV9,once,-,TGTGCCAGCAGCGCCGAGGGAGGGGGGACTGAAGCTTTCTTT,CASSAEGGGTEAFF
TRBJ2-1,13,TRBV7-8,-,-,TGTGCCAGCAGCTTAGATACTTACAATGAGCAGTTCTTC,CASSLDTYNEQFF
TRBJ2-5,16,TRBV4-1,-,TRBD2,TGCGCCAGCAGCCTACTAGCGGGGGGCCCCCAAGAGACCCAGTACTTC,CASSLLAGGPQETQYF
TRBJ1-6,16,TRBV18,-,TRBD1,TGTGCCAGCTCACCATCCCGGGACAGGAATAATTCACCCCTCCACTTT,CASSPSRDRNNSPLHF
TRBJ2-1,15,TRBV7-9,once,TRBD1,TGTGCCAGCAGCATGGACAGGGGATCCCTCGATGAGCAGTTCTTC,CASSMDRGSLDEQFF
TRBJ2-1,16,TRBV6-1,-,TRBD2,TGTGCCAGCAGGGAAACCGGGACTAGCGGATACAATGAGCAGTTCTTC,CASRETGTSGYNEQFF
TRBJ2-3,15,TRBV2,-,TRBD2,TGTGCCAGCAGTGATGGGCTAGCGGGGATAGATACGCAGTATTTT,CASSDGLAGIDTQYF
TRBJ2-5,13,TRBV12-3/TRBV12-4,-,-,TGTGCCAGCAGTTTTCAGGGTAAAGAGACCCAGTACTTC,CASSFQGKETQYF
TRBJ2-3,16,TRBV5-1,-,-,TGCGCCAGCAGCTTGAGGGCGGGGGCTCGCGGAGATACGCAGTATTTT,CASSLRAGARGDTQYF
TRBJ1-2,16,TRBV4-1,-,TRBD1,TGCGCCAGCAGCCCCTCGGCAGGGGGAATAAGAGATGGCTACACCTTC,CASSPSAGGIRDGYTF
TRBJ1-5,14,TRBV2,-,-,TGTGCCAGCAGTGCGGGGGGCAGCAATCAGCCCCAGCATTTT,CASSAGGSNQPQHF
TRBJ1-2,15,TRBV28,-,TRBD1,TGTGCCAGCTCTACCCGACGGACAGGGGACAATGGCTACACCTTC,CASSTRRTGDNGYTF
TRBJ2-3,17,TRBV11-2,-,-,TGTGCCAGCAGCCCACGAGTCTCCGCGGGGTTTACAGATACGCAGTATTTT,CASSPRVSAGFTDTQYF
TRBJ1-5,14,TRBV19,-,-,TGTGCCAGTAGTATGTTGGCCCAGAATCAGCCCCAGCATTTT,CASSMLAQNQPQHF
TRBJ1-2,13,TRBV5-4,-,TRBD1,TGTGCCAGCAGCTCGGGACAGCACTATGGCTACACCTTC,CASSSGQHYGYTF
TRBJ1-2,16,TRBV27,-,-,TGTGCCAGCAGTCCGAAGTCTTCCAGGGTGAGCTATGGCTACACCTTC,CASSPKSSRVSYGYTF
TRBJ2-3,16,TRBV7-8,-,TRBD1,TGTGCCAGCAGCTCACGACAGGGGATTCGCGGAGATACGCAGTATTTT,CASSSRQGIRGDTQYF
TRBJ1-6,16,TRBV10-1,many,TRBD1,TGCGCCAGCACCACAATTGGACAGGGGCACAATTCACCCCTCCACTTT,CASTTIGQGHNSPLHF
TRBJ1-1,14,TRBV19,-,-,TGTGCCAGTAGTGCCGGGACTTTATACTCTGAAGCTTTCTTT,CASSAGTLYSEAFF
TRBJ1-2,16,TRBV5-1,-,-,TGCGCCAGCAGCAAAGACCGCGGAGGAGGTATTTATGGCTACACCTTC,CASSKDRGGGIYGYTF
TRBJ1-2,12,TRBV29-1,-,-,TGCAGCGTTGAAGAGCGGAGGCTAGGGTACACCTTC,CSVEERRLGYTF
TRBJ2-1,15,TRBV9,-,TRBD1,TGTGCCAGCAGCGCCTCCGGGACAGCCTACAATGAGCAGTTCTTC,CASSASGTAYNEQFF
TRBJ2-3,17,TRBV11-2,-,-,TGTGCCAGCAGCTTAGGAATCGTCACTAGTAGGGAGGATACGCAGTATTTT,CASSLGIVTSREDTQYF
TRBJ2-7,14,TRBV7-2,-,-,TGTGCCAGCAGCTTGCAGTTCCAGGGTAACGAGCAGTACTTC,CASSLQFQGNEQYF
TRBJ2-3,17,TRBV7-2,-,TRBD2,TGTGCCAGCAGCTTAGCAGGGTTAGCGGGGATTCGAGATACGCAGTATTTT,CASSLAGLAGIRDTQYF